What follows is one T cell receptor (beta chain) and its context. Researchers prepared the TRB cDNA libraries using 5' RACE with UMI labels. TCRdb reworked the 5' RACE reads into one entry per CDR3 protein, no DNA. The sample has about 41,000 distinct CDR3 sequences; the top ten hold 1.5% to 2%. This sample was included in a study of CXCR3-negative and CXCR3-positive naive CD8 T cells. Study as a whole: The study obtained roughly 140 million TRB reads, about 1.5 +/- 0.3 million per library.

CDR1 ENHRY and CDR2 SYGVKD come from the germline V gene. The CDR3 length is 15 residues. What was sequenced was naive CXCR3- CD8+ T cells from blood. The sample's subset: CD45RO-CCR7+CD27+CD95- naive CD8+ T cells lacking CXCR3 (TNR3-). V gene TRBV10-3 combines with J gene TRBJ2-1; TCRdb proposes TRBD2, but this gene call is untestable without DNA. The origin of this receptor is a human donor in good health. Some clones in this sample may be carry-over from other donors' samples. CDR3 residues: CAIHSPGGGDNEQFF.